These T cell receptor beta chains were read from a single sample in a study of T cells in narcolepsy. The data were produced by immunoSEQ multiplex PCR, yet TCRdb's version contains in-frame clones alone and is incomplete. The sample carries over 15,000 clones, roughly 85% recorded once. The specimen was memory (CD45RA-) CD4+ T cells from blood. All receptors derive from a human donor in good health. Each CDR3 is given with its conserved first and last residue. The D gene is left open where the match is weak. Only part of the rows carry a size: once, few, many, or a class if the clone is expanded.

CDR3 DNA	CDR3 protein	D gene	clone size	V gene	J gene
TGTGCCAGCAGCCCCGGGACAGGGGGCGTTGCAGATACGCAGTATTTT	CASSPGTGGVADTQYF	TRBD1	NA	TRBV5-5	TRBJ2-3
TGTGCCACCGGCGGAGGGCCTAATTCACCCCTCCACTTT	CATGGGPNSPLHF	NA	NA	TRBV6-6	TRBJ1-6
TGCGCCAGCAGCCAAGATGGCCTGGCAGATACGCAGTATTTT	CASSQDGLADTQYF	NA	NA	TRBV4-3	TRBJ2-3
TGTGCCAGCAGTGAAGGGGTGGGCTACGAGCGGTACTTC	CASSEGVGYERYF	NA	NA	TRBV6-1	TRBJ2-7
TGTGCTAGTGGTTCCCCTAGGCTCTCTGGGGCCAACGTCCTGACTTTC	CASGSPRLSGANVLTF	NA	NA	TRBV12-5	TRBJ2-6
TGTGCCAGCAGCTTGCCCGGGGCCATAGGCAATGAGCAGTTCTTC	CASSLPGAIGNEQFF	NA	NA	TRBV5-4	TRBJ2-1
TGTGCCAGCGCACAGGGGAAGGGGACTGAAGCTTTCTTT	CASAQGKGTEAFF	TRBD1	NA	TRBV9	TRBJ1-1
TGTGCCAGCAGTCGTACTAGCGGGAGTTCCTACGAGCAGTACTTC	CASSRTSGSSYEQYF	TRBD2	NA	TRBV7-9	TRBJ2-7
TGTGCCAGTTCGGGACTAGCTCGCAATGAGCAGTTCTTC	CASSGLARNEQFF	TRBD2	NA	TRBV19	TRBJ2-1
TGTGCCAGCAGCTTAAGGCCAAGGGATACGCAGTATTTT	CASSLRPRDTQYF	NA	NA	TRBV7-8	TRBJ2-3
TGTGCCAGCAGACGGGACAGTGGGTCCTACGAGCAGTACTTC	CASRRDSGSYEQYF	TRBD1	NA	TRBV6-6	TRBJ2-7
TGTGCCAGTAGTATAATCCACGGGAGCGAGACCCAGTACTTC	CASSIIHGSETQYF	NA	NA	TRBV19	TRBJ2-5
TGTGCCAGCTCAAATCCCCAGAGCAATCAGCCCCAGCATTTT	CASSNPQSNQPQHF	NA	NA	TRBV5-4	TRBJ1-5
TGTGCCAGCAGTCCCGGGGTCGGGAGCTCCTACAATGAGCAGTTCTTC	CASSPGVGSSYNEQFF	NA	once	TRBV27	TRBJ2-1
TGTGCCAGCAGCTTAAACGGAGAGACCCAGTACTTC	CASSLNGETQYF	NA	NA	TRBV11-3	TRBJ2-5
TGTGCCAGCGGATTCACGGGGGGGAATGAAGCTTTCTTT	CASGFTGGNEAFF	NA	NA	TRBV11-1	TRBJ1-1
TGCAGCGTTGAGATGGGACTGGGGGAGACCCAGTACTTC	CSVEMGLGETQYF	NA	NA	TRBV29-1	TRBJ2-5
TGTGCCAGCAGCCGACAGACGGGCGAGCAGTACTTC	CASSRQTGEQYF	NA	NA	TRBV6-5	TRBJ2-7
TGCGCCAGCAGCCACGTGACTAGCGGGGGAAATGAGCAGTTCTTC	CASSHVTSGGNEQFF	TRBD2	NA	TRBV4-3	TRBJ2-1
TGTGCCAGCAGCCAAAAATGGGCACTCCAGTCCACTGAAGCTTTCTTT	CASSQKWALQSTEAFF	NA	NA	TRBV14	TRBJ1-1
TGTGCCAGCAGCCAAGATTTAGTTTCTGGAAACACCATATATTTT	CASSQDLVSGNTIYF	NA	few	TRBV4-2	TRBJ1-3
TGTGCCAGCAAATCATCCCCCAGGGGGGGAGTTGGAGCCCAAGAGACCCAGTACTTC	CASKSSPRGGVGAQETQYF	NA	NA	TRBV19	TRBJ2-5
TGTGCCTGGAGCGCTTTTGACAGAAAAAATCAGCCCCAGCATTTT	CAWSAFDRKNQPQHF	NA	once	TRBV30	TRBJ1-5
TGTGCCAGCAGGTCTTACTGGGGGGAGGAAAAACTGTTTTTT	CASRSYWGEEKLFF	NA	NA	TRBV6-1	TRBJ1-4
TGTGCCAGCAGGCATCCAGGTGTAGCGGGGTTACCAGATACGCAGTATTTT	CASRHPGVAGLPDTQYF	TRBD2	NA	TRBV7-2	TRBJ2-3
TGTGCCAGTATTCGACAGGGCCAAATGAACACTGAAGCTTTCTTT	CASIRQGQMNTEAFF	TRBD1	NA	TRBV19	TRBJ1-1
TGTGCCAGTAGTATCAAGGTTGCAGGGAGACAGCCCCAGCATTTT	CASSIKVAGRQPQHF	NA	NA	TRBV19	TRBJ1-5
TGTGCCAGCAGTTTGGGGCTTGACACAGATACGCAGTATTTT	CASSLGLDTDTQYF	NA	NA	TRBV6-1	TRBJ2-3
TGCGCCAGCAGCTTGGAAGGGACAGGGAGAACTTTCTTT	CASSLEGTGRTFF	TRBD1	NA	TRBV5-1	TRBJ1-1
TGTGCCAGCAGCTACTCCGGGGGTAGCGGCCACGGGACCCAGTACTTC	CASSYSGGSGHGTQYF	NA	NA	TRBV4-2	TRBJ2-5